These 2 T cell receptor beta chains came from one sample sequenced in a study of early T cells in non-severe SARS-CoV-2 infection. TCRdb re-derived calls from the 5' RACE reads in MiXCR, one entry per CDR3 protein. The sample lists tens of thousands of distinct CDR3 sequences, under 14% occurring once. Sequencing was carried out using whole blood. These receptors were obtained from an adult who was a healthcare worker with PCR-confirmed SARS-CoV-2 infection or an uninfected control (not recorded which).

This clonotype has just a few counts. J is TRBJ2-2 and V is TRBV3-1; perhaps TRBD1 as D (6 bases). The germline gives CDR1 LGHDT, CDR2 YNNKEL (reference sequence). The CDR3 contains 13 residues. Deletions cut 4 bases from V and 13 bases from J, with 16 bases between. The CDR3 DNA reads TGTGCCAGCAGCCCTACAGGGACCTTGGCGCTGTTTTTT. This sequence encodes CASSPTGTLALFF.

The gene calls are TRBV11-2 and TRBJ2-6; D call uncertain. The germline CDR1 and CDR2 sequences are SGHAT and FQNNGV. Trimming stripped 3 bases from V and 2 bases from J, with 8 bases between. The CDR3 runs to 15 residues. CDR3 region: CASSFTPPGANVLTF. As DNA, the CDR3 is TGTGCCAGCAGCTTTACCCCCCCTGGGGCCAACGTCCTGACTTTC. Together with reference TRBV11-2 and TRBJ2-6, the CDR3 gives the full variable domain: EAGVAQSPRYKIIEKRQSVAFWCNPISGHATLYWYQQILGQGPKLLIQFQNNGVVDDSQLPKDRFSAERLKGVDSTLKIQPAKLEDSAVYLCASSFTPPGANVLTFGAGSRLTVL.